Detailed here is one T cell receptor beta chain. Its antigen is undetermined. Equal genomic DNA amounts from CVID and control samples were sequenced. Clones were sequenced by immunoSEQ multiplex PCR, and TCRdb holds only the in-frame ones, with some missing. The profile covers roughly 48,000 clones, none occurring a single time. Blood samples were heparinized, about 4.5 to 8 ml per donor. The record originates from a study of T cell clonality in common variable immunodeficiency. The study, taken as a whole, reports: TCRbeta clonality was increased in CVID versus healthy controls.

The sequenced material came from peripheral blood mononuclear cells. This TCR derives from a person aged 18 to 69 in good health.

The CDR3: CASLRAFKQPQHF. Incomplete CDR3 DNA: TGTGCCAGCCTCCGAGCGTTCAAGCAGCCC. The gene calls are TRBV5-3 and TRBJ1-5; D uncertain. The read halts 3 residues ahead of the CDR3 end, with the missing end drawn from the germline J gene. TRBV5-3 is known as an ORF, though its function is uncertain. With 8 bases removed from V and 7 bases from J, the gap between germline ends came to 16 bases. CDR3 length: 13 residues.